This is a list of T cell receptor beta chains from one sample in a study of OX40 agonist ivuxolimab in advanced cancers. Measured with immunoSEQ multiplex PCR; TCRdb has only the in-frame clones, and not every one. The data show about 25,000 clones, about 86% seen once. The source was CD4+ or CD8+ T cells sorted from blood, collected in a trial of the OX40 agonist ivuxolimab. Source of these receptors: an adult with an advanced solid tumor such as melanoma, head and neck, liver or kidney cancer. Both conserved end residues are part of each CDR3. The D gene is left open where the match is weak. Clone sizes are given selectively: once, few, many, or a class where the clone is expanded.

v_call	cdr3_length	d_call	clone_size	j_call	cdr3_aa	cdr3_nt
TRBV6-6	14	TRBD2	-	TRBJ2-1	CASAGLAGLNEQFF	TGTGCCAGCGCAGGACTAGCGGGGTTGAATGAGCAGTTCTTC
TRBV19	12	-	medium-sized	TRBJ2-1	CASTQGANEQFF	TGTGCCAGTACCCAAGGGGCTAATGAGCAGTTCTTC
TRBV19	15	TRBD1	-	TRBJ2-7	CASSPGTGEFYEQYF	TGTGCCAGTAGTCCCGGGACAGGGGAGTTCTACGAGCAGTACTTC
TRBV6-1	16	TRBD2	-	TRBJ2-7	CASSEVPAGNSYEQYF	TGTGCCAGCAGTGAAGTTCCAGCGGGAAACTCCTACGAGCAGTACTTC
TRBV9	14	-	-	TRBJ2-2	CASSDSGGTGELFF	TGTGCCAGCAGCGACAGCGGAGGGACCGGGGAGCTGTTTTTT
TRBV10-2	16	-	-	TRBJ1-3	CASSDLNPPAGNTIYF	TGCGCCAGCAGTGATTTAAATCCGCCGGCTGGAAACACCATATATTTT
TRBV13	14	-	-	TRBJ2-5	CASSLGQAQETQYF	TGTGCCAGCAGCTTAGGGCAGGCCCAAGAGACCCAGTACTTC
TRBV28	15	TRBD1	-	TRBJ1-5	CASSLGQGLNQPQHF	TGTGCCAGCAGTTTAGGACAGGGCCTGAATCAGCCCCAGCATTTT
TRBV7-8	15	-	-	TRBJ1-2	CASSSGEGGFYGYTF	TGTGCCAGCAGCTCCGGGGAGGGCGGATTCTATGGCTACACCTTC
TRBV2	16	-	-	TRBJ2-3	CASSETAGFSTDTQYF	TGTGCCAGCAGTGAGACGGCGGGGTTTAGCACAGATACGCAGTATTTT
TRBV19	15	TRBD1	-	TRBJ2-2	CASSTSGGHTGELFF	TGTGCCAGTAGTACATCAGGGGGCCACACCGGGGAGCTGTTTTTT
TRBV29-1	12	-	-	TRBJ1-5	CSVTDENQPQHF	TGCAGCGTCACGGACGAGAATCAGCCCCAGCATTTT
TRBV7-7	12	TRBD1	-	TRBJ1-1	CASSLGGSEAFF	TGTGCTAGCAGCTTAGGGGGCTCTGAAGCTTTCTTT
TRBV27	13	-	once	TRBJ2-7	CASSLGGAAEQYF	TGTGCCAGCAGTTTGGGGGGGGCGGCCGAGCAGTACTTC
TRBV6-1	13	-	-	TRBJ2-7	CASSRDNSYEQYF	TGTGCCAGCAGTCGGGACAACTCCTACGAGCAGTACTTC
TRBV9	12	-	-	TRBJ2-3	CASSGWGDTQYF	TGTGCCAGCAGCGGGTGGGGAGATACGCAGTATTTT
TRBV7-6	16	-	-	TRBJ2-3	CASSSRPALGTDTQYF	TGTGCCAGCAGCTCCCGGCCCGCTTTGGGCACAGATACGCAGTATTTT
TRBV7-2	14	TRBD1	-	TRBJ1-1	CASSLGTGSTEAFF	TGTGCCAGCAGCTTAGGGACAGGGAGCACTGAAGCTTTCTTT
TRBV7-7	13	-	-	TRBJ1-1	CASSLVPTSRPFF	TGTGCTAGCAGCTTAGTACCCACGTCACGTCCTTTCTTT
TRBV30	12	-	-	TRBJ1-1	CAWAGIYTEAFF	TGTGCCTGGGCAGGGATTTACACTGAAGCTTTCTTT
TRBV6-5	15	-	-	TRBJ2-1	CASRHHEQGTNEQFF	TGTGCCAGCAGGCATCACGAACAGGGTACCAATGAGCAGTTCTTC
TRBV30	14	-	-	TRBJ2-7	CAWSVTRHSYEQYF	TGTGCCTGGAGTGTAACCAGGCACTCCTACGAGCAGTACTTC
TRBV19	15	TRBD2	-	TRBJ2-3	CASSPQEREWDTQYF	TGTGCCAGTAGTCCCCAGGAGCGGGAGTGGGATACGCAGTATTTT
TRBV11-2	15	-	-	TRBJ2-1	CASSSWDLIDNEQFF	TGTGCCAGCAGCTCCTGGGACTTGATTGACAATGAGCAGTTCTTC
TRBV15	13	-	once	TRBJ2-3	CATSRDLSDTQYF	TGTGCCACCAGCAGAGATCTCTCCGATACGCAGTATTTT
TRBV5-5	13	TRBD1	-	TRBJ2-7	CASSLERGLEQYF	TGTGCCAGCAGCTTGGAGAGGGGGCTTGAGCAGTACTTC
TRBV2	14	TRBD1	-	TRBJ2-5	CASTLTGGLETQYF	TGTGCCAGCACCCTGACAGGGGGCCTGGAGACCCAGTACTTC
TRBV6-5	11	-	-	TRBJ1-1	CASSSVNEAFF	TGTGCCAGCAGCTCGGTGAATGAAGCTTTCTTT
TRBV9	15	TRBD2	-	TRBJ2-1	CASSVGRGGMDEQFF	TGTGCCAGCAGCGTGGGGCGGGGGGGCATGGATGAGCAGTTCTTC
TRBV27	16	-	once	TRBJ1-1	CASSLSGAGVVTEAFF	TGTGCCAGCAGTTTATCCGGAGCGGGAGTAGTCACTGAAGCTTTCTTT